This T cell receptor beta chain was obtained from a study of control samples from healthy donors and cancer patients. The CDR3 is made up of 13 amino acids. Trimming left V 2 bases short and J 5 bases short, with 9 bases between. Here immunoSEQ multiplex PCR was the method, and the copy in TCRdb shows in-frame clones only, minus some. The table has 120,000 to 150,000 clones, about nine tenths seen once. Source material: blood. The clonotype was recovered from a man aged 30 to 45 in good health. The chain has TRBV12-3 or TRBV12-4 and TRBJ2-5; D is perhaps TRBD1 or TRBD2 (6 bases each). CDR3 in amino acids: CASSLPGGETQYF. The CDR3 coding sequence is TGTGCCAGCAGTTTACCCGGGGGCGAGACCCAGTACTTC.